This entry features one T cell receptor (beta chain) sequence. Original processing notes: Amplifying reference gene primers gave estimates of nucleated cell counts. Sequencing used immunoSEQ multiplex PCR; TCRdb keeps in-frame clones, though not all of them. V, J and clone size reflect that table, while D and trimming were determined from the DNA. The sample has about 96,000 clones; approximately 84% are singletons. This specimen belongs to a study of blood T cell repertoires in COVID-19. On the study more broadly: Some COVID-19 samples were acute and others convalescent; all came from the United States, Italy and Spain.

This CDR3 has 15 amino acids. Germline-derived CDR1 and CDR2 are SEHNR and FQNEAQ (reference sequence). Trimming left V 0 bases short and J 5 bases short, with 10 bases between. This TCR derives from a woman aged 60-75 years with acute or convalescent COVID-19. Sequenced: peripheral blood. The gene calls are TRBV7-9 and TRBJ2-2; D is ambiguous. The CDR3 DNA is TGTGCCAGCAGCTTAGCGGTCGGTGTAACCGGGGAGCTGTTTTTT. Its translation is CASSLAVGVTGELFF. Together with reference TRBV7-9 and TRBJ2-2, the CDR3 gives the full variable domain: DTGVSQNPRHKITKRGQNVTFRCDPISEHNRLYWYRQTLGQGPEFLTYFQNEAQLEKSRLLSDRFSAERPKGSFSTLEIQRTEQGDSAMYLCASSLAVGVTGELFFGEGSRLTVL.